This TCR beta chain originates from a study of cytomegalovirus exposure and HLA in healthy donors. Study-wide background: Genotyping showed roughly 77% of a few hundred donors falling in the Caucasian-associated ancestry cluster.

There are a few counts of this clone. Germline loops: CDR1 MNHEY, CDR2 SVGAGI. V was pared by 1 base and J by 6 bases, with 5 bases of the junction left unmatched. CDR3 size: 14 residues. The primer mix had 60 Vbeta and 13 Jbeta primers. Some clones are missing from TCRdb's copy, which holds only in-frame ones; the method was immunoSEQ multiplex PCR. The data contain 60,000 to 80,000 clones, more than 75% of them singletons. The receptor comes from a girl under 18 in good health and CMV-seropositive. This chain links TRBV6-5 with TRBJ1-2, with TRBD1 identical over 7 bases. The sequencing input was PBMCs. CDR3 protein: CASSYWQGDNGYTF. CDR3 bases: TGTGCCAGCAGTTACTGGCAGGGGGACAATGGCTACACCTTC.